The clone carrying this T cell receptor beta chain was counted only a few times. Its antigen is unidentified. A second 7 to 11 cycle PCR used barcoded and J-beta primers. All samples yielded 2.5 million or more CDR3-containing paired-end reads. TCRdb passed the 5' RACE reads through MiXCR, listing each CDR3 protein once. The sample holds about 1.8 million distinct CDR3 sequences; 49% are singletons and the top ten take more than 2%. V shed 7 bases and J shed 5 bases, with 25 bases lying between them. Germline V gene sequence: CDR1 DFQATT, CDR2 SNEGSKA (reference sequence). The CDR3 runs 16 residues. The record originates from a study of blood T cells in healthy people across ages. Overall study results and limits: A conclusive naive versus antigen-experienced comparison was prevented by the unsorted PBMCs. In older individuals, TCR beta diversity per million T cells was lower, falling roughly linearly with age. Relative to aged donors, long-lived donors carried more naive CD4+ cells and displayed higher diversity.

The TCR comes from a middle-aged woman in good health. Specimen: blood. The chain couples TRBV20-1 to TRBJ2-3; D might be TRBD1 or TRBD2, each matching 5 bases. CDR3 coding DNA: TGCAGTGGCAGTTCCCCGGGACGGGTGGGTCAAGATACGCAGTATTTT. Its protein is CSGSSPGRVGQDTQYF.